This paragraph reports one T cell receptor (beta chain). No antigen is known for it. The CDR3 runs to 14 residues. Germline V lookup: CDR1 WSHSY, CDR2 SAAADI. With 2 bases removed from V and 5 bases from J, the gap between germline ends came to 9 bases. Time point in this sample: week 3, after first cycle of checkpoint inhibitor. These data originate in a study of blood T cell dynamics during melanoma immunotherapy. Study background: First-line therapy was either pembrolizumab or nivolumab with ipilimumab for metastatic melanoma.

Regarding the study as a whole: Whether repertoire-driving clones were melanoma-specific could not be determined. Disease-control patients' PBMC repertoires became either more clonal or more diverse at W3.

Each bulk PBMC sample had roughly 0.35 ug DNA loaded. The data were produced by immunoSEQ multiplex PCR, yet TCRdb's version contains in-frame clones alone and is incomplete. Of about 6,700 clones in the sample, more than 75% were seen once. This TCR came from a human donor with melanoma. Some clones in this sample may be carry-over from other donors' samples. The J gene is TRBJ2-2, the V gene TRBV10-2, with D maybe TRBD2 (5 bases). Specimen: blood, collected from a patient treated with checkpoint blockade. The CDR3 DNA follows: TGCGCCAGCAGTGAGCTACCGGGAACCGGGGAGCTGTTTTTT. The encoded protein is CASSELPGTGELFF.